The following is a T cell receptor (beta chain) sequence with its context. Combining a sample-barcoded 5' primer with a J-beta primer mix, a second PCR ran for 7 to 11 cycles. MiXCR, applied by TCRdb to the 5' RACE reads, yields one record per CDR3 protein. The data hold some 800,000 distinct CDR3 sequences, with approximately 44% observed a single time. The sample is drawn from a study of blood T cells in healthy people across ages. The CDR3 has 13 amino acids. Germline V lookup: CDR1 SGHTA, CDR2 FQGNSA. V was cut by 2 bases and J by 6 bases, with 9 bases left in between. This rearrangement joins TRBV7-2 to TRBJ2-3; D uncertain. The TCR sequence derives from a man in his fifties or sixties in good health. Sequences were obtained from blood. The chain's CDR3 is CASSLRLSDTQYF. In nucleotides, the CDR3 is TGTGCCAGCAGCTTAAGGCTCAGCGATACGCAGTATTTT. Filled out from reference TRBV7-2 and TRBJ2-3, the complete variable domain reads GAGVSQSPSNKVTEKGKDVELRCDPISGHTALYWYRQSLGQGLEFLIYFQGNSAPDKSGLPSDRFSAERTGGSVSTLTIQRTQQEDSAVYLCASSLRLSDTQYFGPGTRLTVL.